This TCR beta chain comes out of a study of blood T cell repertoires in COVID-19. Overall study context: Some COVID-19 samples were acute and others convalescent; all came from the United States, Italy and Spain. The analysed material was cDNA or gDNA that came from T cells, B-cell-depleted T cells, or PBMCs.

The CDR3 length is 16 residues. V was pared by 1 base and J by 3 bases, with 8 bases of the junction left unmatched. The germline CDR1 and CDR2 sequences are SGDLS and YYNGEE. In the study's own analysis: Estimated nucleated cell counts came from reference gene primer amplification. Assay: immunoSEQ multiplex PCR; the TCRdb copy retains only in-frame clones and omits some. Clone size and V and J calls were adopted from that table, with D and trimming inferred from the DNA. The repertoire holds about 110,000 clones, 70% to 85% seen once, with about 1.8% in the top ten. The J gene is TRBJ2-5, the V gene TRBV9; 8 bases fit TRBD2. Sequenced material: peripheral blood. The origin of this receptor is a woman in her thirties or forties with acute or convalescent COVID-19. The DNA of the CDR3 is TGTGCCAGCAGCGTACGTCCAAGCGGGGGAAAAGAGACCCAGTACTTC. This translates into CASSVRPSGGKETQYF.